This TCR beta chain comes out of a study of OX40 agonist ivuxolimab in advanced cancers. The study, taken as a whole, reports: CD8+ T cells (on average) carried more expanded clones than CD4+ T cells. Some of the nonresponding patients also showed low levels of normalized T-cell clonal expansion.

Regarding this clone: Antigen: not known.

Germline CDR1 and CDR2: SGHVS and FQNEAQ. V dropped 3 bases and J dropped 7 bases, with 16 bases sitting between them. The CDR3 extends over 16 amino acids. This table comes from immunoSEQ multiplex PCR, and its TCRdb copy is limited to in-frame clones, with some not included. The sample lists roughly 97,000 clones; around nine tenths were seen once. Sampled blood was obtained at baseline, cycle 4 day 1, and cycle 7 day 1. The receptor comes from an adult with an advanced solid tumor such as melanoma, head and neck, liver or kidney cancer. The J gene is TRBJ1-6, the V gene TRBV7-8; D is perhaps TRBD1 (6 bases). The sequencing used CD4+ or CD8+ T cells sorted from blood, collected in a trial of the OX40 agonist ivuxolimab. The CDR3 DNA follows: TGTGCCAGCAGCTTGGGGGGCCACCCGTCAAATTCACCCCTCCACTTT. Its translation is CASSLGGHPSNSPLHF.